The 3 T cell receptor beta chains listed next were all sequenced from one sample in a study of CD8+CD57+ T cells in acquired aplastic anemia. Sequenced patients had shown CD8+CD57+ cell expansion by flow cytometry. Profiling of TCR beta VDJ combinations and CDR3 sequences used genomic DNA as template. TCRdb re-called the reads through MiXCR, storing one row per CDR3 protein. The data contain 200,000 to 300,000 distinct CDR3 sequences, more than 45% of them singletons. The material sequenced was sorted CD4+, CD8+, or CD8+CD57+ T cells (not recorded which) from PBMCs. The receptors were gathered from a human donor with aplastic anemia.

Only a few counts were recorded for this clonotype. The chain employs TRBV25-1 and TRBJ1-6; maybe TRBD1 (5 bases). This CDR3 spans 14 amino acids. Looked up from germline, CDR1 is MGHDK and CDR2 is SYGVNS. V lost 5 bases and J lost 7, with 12 bases in between. Here the CDR3 reads CASSLGHLNSPLHF. In nucleotides, the CDR3 is TGTGCCAGCAGTCTTGGACACCTAAATTCACCCCTCCACTTT.

This clonotype appeared many times. This chain links TRBV20-1 with TRBJ2-1; D assignment may be TRBD1 or TRBD2 (6 bases each). The CDR3 length is 14 residues. The V and J ends lost 3 bases and 7 bases respectively, with 16 bases between them. Germline V gives CDR1 DFQATT, CDR2 SNEGSKA (reference sequence). The CDR3 bases are TGCAGTGCTAGTTTAGGGGGGCTCTGGAATGAGCAGTTCTTC. This gives the protein CSASLGGLWNEQFF.

This chain links TRBV6-5 with TRBJ1-1; 9 bases are a match to TRBD1. The germline CDR1 and CDR2 sequences are MNHEY and SVGAGI. The trim removed 0 bases at V and 1 base at J, leaving 9 bases unmatched. The CDR3 is made up of 18 amino acids. The CDR3 reads CASSYSSGTGKRNTEAFF. CDR3 bases: TGTGCCAGCAGTTACTCAAGTGGGACAGGGAAGAGGAACACTGAAGCTTTCTTT.